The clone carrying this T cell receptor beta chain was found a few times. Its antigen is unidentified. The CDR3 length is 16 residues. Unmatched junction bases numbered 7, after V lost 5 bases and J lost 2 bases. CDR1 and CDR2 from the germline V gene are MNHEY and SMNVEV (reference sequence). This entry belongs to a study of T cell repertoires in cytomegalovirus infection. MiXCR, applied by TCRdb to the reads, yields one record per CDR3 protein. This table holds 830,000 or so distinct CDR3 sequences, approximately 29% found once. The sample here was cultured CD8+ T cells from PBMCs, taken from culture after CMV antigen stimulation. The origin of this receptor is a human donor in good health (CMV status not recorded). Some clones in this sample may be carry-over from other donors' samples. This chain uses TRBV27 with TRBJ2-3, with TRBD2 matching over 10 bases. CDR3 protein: CASSPSGGEYTDTQYF. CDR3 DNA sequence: TGTGCCAGCAGTCCCAGCGGGGGGGAATACACAGATACGCAGTATTTT.